The entry that follows covers one TCR beta chain sequence. This sample is drawn from a study of regulatory T cells in long-lasting Graves disease. The CDR3 is 17 residues long. The germline V gene encodes CDR1 SGHRS and CDR2 YFSETQ. Trimming took 4 bases from V and 3 from J; bases not matched to a gene: 11. Time point given: newly diagnosed GD, antithyroid drugs for less than 3 months. PBMCs provided the RNA from which the TCR library was made. Arm-PCR of CDR3 regions and iRepertoire HTBI primers were the basis on which TCR beta libraries were built. Original methodology: From all samples, identification returned 14 TRBJ and approximately 61 TRBV segments. TCRdb processed the multiplex PCR reads anew with MiXCR; each CDR3 protein has one entry. What appears here as the V and J calls and clone size reflects TCRdb's work, not the paper's. The data hold about 400,000 distinct CDR3 sequences, with roughly 15% observed a single time.

The same specimen was also included in a second study, on T cells in Graves' hyperthyroidism and ophthalmopathy.

Sample: peripheral blood mononuclear cells (PBMCs), taken at new diagnosis, from a patient treated with antithyroid drugs. The sequence derives from a woman aged 40 to 50 with Graves disease. The rearrangement joins TRBV5-1 to TRBJ2-7; 12 positions match TRBD2. The DNA for the CDR3 is TGCGCCAGCAGCCGGGACCCGACTAGCGGGAGAAGCTACGAGCAGTACTTC. Encoded protein: CASSRDPTSGRSYEQYF.